What follows describes a single T cell receptor beta chain. Its antigen is unknown. These data come from a study of T cell repertoires in cytomegalovirus infection. As for the study in general: Alongside well-studied HLA-B-restricted CMV epitopes, recently identified HLA-C-restricted CMV epitopes were also used. Indicated by public TCR beta signatures were CMV infection and matching HLA type.

Findings and caveats of the study: HLA-C-restricted CMV-specific TCR beta clonotypes prevailed in the ex vivo response. Adding up the frequency of public TCR beta families identified people who carried CMV plus the relevant HLA.

Each CDR3 protein gets one entry after TCRdb re-called the reads with MiXCR. The data show 640,000 or so distinct CDR3 sequences, with roughly 36% seen just once and over 15% held by the top ten. CDR1 MNHEY and CDR2 SMNVEV come from the germline V gene (reference sequence). V was trimmed by 7 bases and J by 1 base, leaving 14 bases between them. The CDR3 is 15 residues long. The clonotype was recovered from a human donor in good health (CMV status not recorded). Some clones in this sample may be carry-over from other donors' samples. The sample was cultured PBMCs, taken from culture after CMV antigen stimulation. The chain employs TRBV27 and TRBJ2-1; perhaps TRBD2 as D (5 bases). CDR3 nucleotide sequence: TGTGCCAGCACCCACGGGGTGAAGTCCTACAATGAGCAGTTCTTC. Amino acid sequence: CASTHGVKSYNEQFF.